Below are 13 T cell receptor beta chains sequenced from a single sample in a study of beta chain features in type 1 diabetes. Expressed TCRB transcripts were sequenced because the entire RNA isolate underwent reverse transcription. Using immunoSEQ multiplex PCR, the repertoire was profiled, and TCRdb retains in-frame clones only, with some absent. The table shows about 12,000 clones, with over 40% occurring only once. The sequencing input was stem cell memory CD4+ T cells from blood. These receptors came from a man between 18 and 29 years old in good health.

This clone was detected only a few times. The chain carries TRBV19 and TRBJ2-1; possible D gene TRBD1, 5 bases. The germline CDR1 and CDR2 sequences are LNHDA and SQIVND (reference sequence). The CDR3 runs to 14 residues. Deletions cut 3 bases from V and 2 bases from J, with 8 bases between. This CDR3 reads CASSILGAYNEQFF. CDR3 nucleotides: TGTGCCAGTAGTATTTTAGGGGCCTACAATGAGCAGTTCTTC. The full variable domain, rest sourced from reference TRBV19 and TRBJ2-1, is DGGITQSPKYLFRKEGQNVTLSCEQNLNHDAMYWYRQDPGQGLRLIYYSQIVNDFQKGDIAEGYSVSREKKESFPLTVTSAQKNPTAFYLCASSILGAYNEQFFGPGTRLTVL.

This clone appeared a single time. The chain carries TRBV29-1 and TRBJ1-2; D perhaps matches TRBD1 (6 bases). The CDR3 covers 13 residues. In germline, CDR1 is SQVTM, CDR2 ANQGSEA. V was clipped by 7 bases and J by 2 bases, with 14 bases between them. The CDR3 bases are TGCAGCGCCACAGAGCAGGGGAACTATGGCTACACCTTC. Amino acid sequence: CSATEQGNYGYTF.

The chain couples TRBV27 to TRBJ2-5; TRBD1 might be the D (6 bases). Trimming cost V 3 bases and J 3 bases, with 8 bases left between them. CDR1 is MNHEY and CDR2 is SMNVEV in the germline V gene (reference sequence). The CDR3 extends over 13 amino acids. CDR3 amino acids: CASSFYREETQYF. Here the CDR3 DNA reads TGTGCCAGCAGTTTCTACAGGGAAGAGACCCAGTACTTC.

The DNA of the CDR3 is TGTGCCAGCAGCTTAGCCAGACTTAATTCACCCCTCCACTTT. It translates to CASSLARLNSPLHF. The gene calls are TRBV7-9 and TRBJ1-6; no clear D. From germline, CDR1 is SEHNR and CDR2 FQNEAQ (reference sequence). The length of the CDR3 is 14 residues. Trimming left V 0 bases short and J 6 bases short, with 6 bases between.

This clone was observed a few times. This chain connects TRBV5-1 to TRBJ1-1; D call uncertain. Trimming took 2 bases from V and 1 from J, leaving 6 bases between them. The CDR3 spans 13 residues. CDR1 is SGHRS and CDR2 is YFSETQ in the germline V gene. The CDR3 here is CASSLGGNTEAFF. The DNA for the CDR3 is TGCGCCAGCAGCTTAGGCGGGAACACTGAAGCTTTCTTT. The full variable domain, its missing parts supplied by reference TRBV5-1 and TRBJ1-1, is KAGVTQTPRYLIKTRGQQVTLSCSPISGHRSVSWYQQTPGQGLQFLFEYFSETQRNKGNFPGRFSGRQFSNSRSEMNVSTLELGDSALYLCASSLGGNTEAFFGQGTRLTVV.

This chain connects TRBV18 to TRBJ1-1; D remains ambiguous. The CDR3 consists of 14 residues. The germline V and J ends were trimmed by 2 bases and 4 bases, with 11 bases remaining between them. The V gene's germline CDR1 is KGHSH and CDR2 LQKENI. CDR3 loop: CASSPTGFFTEAFF. The CDR3 DNA is TGTGCCAGCTCACCAACGGGTTTCTTCACTGAAGCTTTCTTT.

This clone was picked up a small number of times. CDR3 sequence: CASSPGGKDTQYF. The CDR3 DNA follows: TGTGCCAGCAGCCCCGGGGGAAAAGATACGCAGTATTTT. The chain uses TRBV7-9 and TRBJ2-3; the D gene is possibly TRBD2 (6 bases). The CDR3 is 13 residues long. V was clipped by 5 bases and J by 5 bases, with 11 bases between them. CDR1 and CDR2 from the germline V gene are SEHNR and FQNEAQ (reference sequence).

Turning to this clone: A read error may account for a junction end that differs from germline. V gene TRBV7-9 combines with J gene TRBJ1-4; 7 bases map to TRBD1. This CDR3 has 16 amino acids. Germline values: CDR1 SEHNR, CDR2 FQNEAQ (reference sequence). The CDR3 DNA reads as TGTGCCAGCAGCCTAGCCTGGTCAGGGGGACTTGAAAAACTGTTTTTT. It specifies CASSLAWSGGLEKLFF.

The chain links TRBV27 to TRBJ2-2; 14 bases line up with TRBD2. Germline CDR1 is MNHEY and CDR2 is SMNVEV (reference sequence). The CDR3 is 18 amino acids. The V segment lost 0 bases and the J segment 5 bases; nucleotides outside the gene matches: 5. CDR3 bases: TGTGCCAGCAGTTTATCAGAGGGACTAGCGGGAGAAACCGGGGAGCTGTTTTTT. This translates into CASSLSEGLAGETGELFF.

This clone is judged medium-sized (0.01 to 0.1%). The rearrangement joins TRBV7-3 to TRBJ2-3, with TRBD2 matching 8 bases. Germline values: CDR1 SGHTA, CDR2 FQGTGA. Trimming at V came to 5 bases and at J to 2 bases, leaving 12 bases not matched to a gene. The length of the CDR3 is 17 residues. The CDR3 nucleotides read TGTGCCAGCAGCCTACCTATAGCGGGGCCGTACACAGATACGCAGTATTTT. Protein sequence: CASSLPIAGPYTDTQYF.

The rearrangement links TRBV2 to TRBJ2-3; TRBD2 agrees at 16 bases. The CDR3 covers 18 residues. After removal of 5 bases from V and 2 bases from J, the junction contained 7 bases not matched to a gene. Germline CDR1 reads SNHLY; CDR2 reads FYNNEI. The CDR3 region has the DNA TGTGCCAGCAGTCGAGGGACTAGCGGGGGGGCTACCACAGATACGCAGTATTTT. Its protein is CASSRGTSGGATTDTQYF. Supplemented by reference TRBV2 and TRBJ2-3, the full variable domain reads EPEVTQTPSHQVTQMGQEVILRCVPISNHLYFYWYRQILGQKVEFLVSFYNNEISEKSEIFDDQFSVERPDGSNFTLKIRSTKLEDSAMYFCASSRGTSGGATTDTQYFGPGTRLTVL.

The chain is built from TRBV11-2 and TRBJ1-4; no reliable D call. The CDR3 contains 15 residues. Trimming took 0 bases from V and 5 from J, leaving 10 bases between them. CDR1 and CDR2 from the germline V gene are SGHAT and FQNNGV. CDR3 sequence: CASSLDSTGNEKLFF. Written as DNA, the CDR3 is TGTGCCAGCAGCTTAGATTCCACCGGGAATGAAAAACTGTTTTTT.

A few counts support this clone. The gene calls are TRBV27 and TRBJ2-2; TRBD1 matches 7 bases. V lost 3 bases, J lost 4 bases, and 8 bases stayed unmatched. This CDR3 spans 16 amino acids. Per germline, CDR1 MNHEY and CDR2 SMNVEV (reference sequence). The CDR3 DNA reads as TGTGCCAGCAGTTTGGAGAGAAGGGGGCCCACCGGGGAGCTGTTTTTT. Protein product: CASSLERRGPTGELFF.